This TCR beta chain is drawn from a study of T-cell memory formation after mild COVID-19. Across the study: There were largely donor-specific TCR clusters.

V was pared by 6 bases and J by 1 base, with 15 bases between. The CDR3 has 15 residues. Study-level findings and limits: Clones shrinking between day 15 and 85 showed a balanced CD4/CD8 split, and those that grew later tilted toward CD4+.

In TCRdb, the 5' RACE reads were re-called with MiXCR into one record per CDR3 protein. The data hold 390,000 or so distinct CDR3 sequences, with 16% observed a single time. This clonotype was found a few times. What it recognizes is unknown. Sequenced input: PBMCs or a T cell subset sorted from them (not recorded which). The source is a man between 18 and 35 years old who had mild COVID-19 (a few samples of this study predate the infection). Cell type and time point are not known. V and J are TRBV23-1 and TRBJ1-1, with D unresolved. TRBV23-1 counts as an open reading frame of uncertain function. CDR3 residues: CASSPWPRWNTEAFF. The CDR3 DNA reads as TGCGCCAGCAGCCCGTGGCCGAGGTGGAACACTGAAGCTTTCTTT.